Shown below are 28 T cell receptor beta chains from a single sample sequenced in a study of T cell changes during pregnancy in multiple sclerosis. Libraries were prepared by immunoSEQ multiplex PCR; TCRdb keeps only in-frame clonotypes and omits some of them. The sample contains 60,000 to 75,000 clones, around 92% of which appear only once. The sample was peripheral blood, taken after pregnancy. Receptor source: a female donor with multiple sclerosis, enrolled in a pregnancy study.

V is TRBV18 and J is TRBJ2-5; 14 bases align to TRBD2. CDR1 and CDR2 from the germline V gene are KGHSH and LQKENI. This CDR3 region has 16 residues. J lost 2 bases, V lost 3 bases, and 2 bases had no gene match. As DNA, the CDR3 is TGTGCCAGCTCACCTAGACTAGCGGGAGGGCAAGAGACCCAGTACTTC. Amino acids: CASSPRLAGGQETQYF.

This clone was recorded only once. The chain has TRBV11-2 and TRBJ1-2, with TRBD1 as a possible D gene (5 bases). The length of the CDR3 is 13 residues. Trimming pared 3 bases from V and 7 bases from J, leaving 12 bases between. Germline-derived CDR1 and CDR2 are SGHAT and FQNNGV. CDR3 DNA sequence: TGTGCCAGCAGCTTCGGGGGGTTTGGTGGCTACACCTTC. Its translation: CASSFGGFGGYTF.

J is TRBJ2-7 and V is TRBV2; possible D gene TRBD2, 6 bases. The germline CDR1 and CDR2 sequences are SNHLY and FYNNEI. V was trimmed by 6 bases and J by 6 bases, leaving 12 bases between them. CDR3 length: 12 amino acids. The CDR3 nucleotides read TGTGCCAGCAGGGGGGGTAGCGCCGAGCAGTACTTC. Its translation is CASRGGSAEQYF.

The chain recombines TRBV19 with TRBJ2-3; 12 bases map to TRBD1. V lost 5 bases and J lost 2; bases outside the gene matches: 5. Germline assignment: CDR1 LNHDA and CDR2 SQIVND (reference sequence). CDR3 length equals 16 residues. This CDR3 reads CASSAGTGGSTDTQYF. The DNA for the CDR3 is TGTGCCAGTAGTGCAGGGACAGGGGGCTCCACAGATACGCAGTATTTT.

This chain joins TRBV6-5 and TRBJ1-2; 9 bases fit TRBD1. Germline V lookup: CDR1 MNHEY, CDR2 SVGAGI. J was trimmed by 6 bases and V by 2 bases; bases with no gene match: 7. The CDR3 consists of 15 residues. The CDR3 nucleotides are TGTGCCAGCAGTTACACGGACAGGGGCGCGAATGGCTACACCTTC. Encoded protein: CASSYTDRGANGYTF.

This clone has more than one count but fewer than ten. The chain has TRBV5-3 and TRBJ2-7; D is unresolved. TRBV5-3 is filed as an ORF, its function uncertain. V gave up 0 bases and J gave up 2 bases, with 12 bases separating them. The CDR3 has 15 residues. The CDR3 nucleotides read TGTGCCAGAAGCTTGGTTTTAGTTAATCCCTACGAGCAGTACTTC. Translating gives CARSLVLVNPYEQYF.

The chain couples TRBV27 to TRBJ2-1; a possible D gene is TRBD2 (6 bases). CDR3 length equals 15 residues. Trimming left V 5 bases short and J 4 bases short, with 15 bases between. Germline loops: CDR1 MNHEY, CDR2 SMNVEV (reference sequence). CDR3 loop: CASSGTGELYNEQFF. CDR3 coding DNA: TGTGCCAGCAGTGGGACGGGGGAGCTTTACAATGAGCAGTTCTTC.

The chain employs TRBV27 and TRBJ2-5, with D perhaps matching TRBD1 (5 bases). Between the trimmed V and J ends, which lost 4 bases and 5 bases, there was a span of 11 bases. The length of the CDR3 is 13 residues. Per the germline V gene, CDR1 is MNHEY and CDR2 is SMNVEV (reference sequence). The CDR3 protein is CASSSRKGETQYF. CDR3 nucleotides: TGTGCCAGCAGTTCAAGAAAGGGGGAGACCCAGTACTTC.

In this sample, this clone turned up once. This rearrangement joins TRBV18 to TRBJ1-3; D is unclear. This CDR3 spans 16 amino acids. V gave up 3 bases and J gave up 3 bases, with 15 bases separating them. Germline V gives CDR1 KGHSH, CDR2 LQKENI. CDR3 DNA sequence: TGTGCCAGCTCACCGTTCGAGACTGGGAGTGGAAACACCATATATTTT. Amino acids: CASSPFETGSGNTIYF.

The chain has TRBV19 and TRBJ2-5; D unresolved. CDR1 and CDR2 (germline): LNHDA, SQIVND (reference sequence). The V end was cut by 6 bases, the J end by 1 base, with 15 bases between. This CDR3 comprises 15 residues. Here the CDR3 reads CASRGRSELQETQYF. CDR3 DNA: TGTGCCAGTAGAGGAAGAAGCGAACTCCAAGAGACCCAGTACTTC.

This chain uses TRBV4-3 with TRBJ2-3; D unclear. V shed 1 base and J shed 7 bases, with 6 bases lying between them. In germline, CDR1 is LGHNA, CDR2 YSLEER. The CDR3 consists of 12 residues. This CDR3 is CASSQGGNTQYF. The CDR3 DNA is TGCGCCAGCAGCCAAGGAGGAAATACGCAGTATTTT.

CDR3 residues: CASSPATSSYEQYF. The DNA of the CDR3 is TGTGCCAGTAGTCCCGCGACTAGTTCCTACGAGCAGTACTTC. V usage is TRBV19 and J usage is TRBJ2-7; weak D call: TRBD2 (6 bases). The CDR3 totals 14 residues. V shed 5 bases and J shed 1 base, with 12 bases lying between them. Germline-derived CDR1 and CDR2 are LNHDA and SQIVND (reference sequence).

The CDR3 DNA follows: TGTGCCAGCATAACCGGGACAAACACCGGGGAGCTGTTTTTT. Translating it yields CASITGTNTGELFF. The chain uses TRBV6-1 and TRBJ2-2; TRBD1 might be the D (6 bases). Germline CDR1 MNHNS, CDR2 SASEGT. Trimming pared 7 bases from V and 2 bases from J, leaving 11 bases between. The length of the CDR3 is 14 residues.

The chain is built from TRBV30 and TRBJ2-2; possibly TRBD2 for D (6 bases). Germline CDR1 and CDR2: GTSNPN and SVGIG (reference sequence). The CDR3 loop spans 15 amino acids. The V and J ends lost 4 bases and 3 bases respectively, with 15 bases between them. DNA of the CDR3: TGTGCCTGGAAAGTAGCGGAAGCAGACACCGGGGAGCTGTTTTTT. As protein: CAWKVAEADTGELFF.

The gene calls are TRBV9 and TRBJ2-7; TRBD2 might be the D (5 bases). Trimming removed 1 base from V and 2 bases from J, with 13 bases in between. Germline V CDR1 and CDR2: SGDLS, YYNGEE. CDR3 length: 15 residues. The chain's CDR3 is CASSVSAGGPYEQYF. CDR3 coding DNA: TGTGCCAGCAGCGTATCGGCGGGTGGGCCCTACGAGCAGTACTTC.

In this sample, this clone turned up once. The CDR3 coding sequence is TGTGCCAGCGCGGGACTAGCGGGTCCCCGGGGCTACGAGCAGTACTTC. Its protein is CASAGLAGPRGYEQYF. This chain links TRBV2 with TRBJ2-7; TRBD2 agrees at 12 bases. With 8 bases clipped from V and 3 bases from J, the junction kept 11 bases outside the gene matches. Germline loops: CDR1 SNHLY, CDR2 FYNNEI. The CDR3 runs 16 residues.

The J gene is TRBJ2-7, the V gene TRBV4-1, with TRBD2 matching over 9 bases. V was pared by 2 bases and J by 1 base, with 3 bases of the junction left unmatched. CDR3 size: 15 residues. The germline CDR1 and CDR2 sequences are MGHRA and YSYEKL. The CDR3 here is CASSQTSGPSYEQYF. For the CDR3, the DNA is TGCGCCAGCAGCCAAACTAGCGGGCCTTCCTACGAGCAGTACTTC.

The chain uses TRBV19 and TRBJ1-2, with D perhaps matching TRBD1 (5 bases). The V gene's germline CDR1 is LNHDA and CDR2 SQIVND (reference sequence). This CDR3 comprises 14 residues. V was trimmed by 3 bases and J by 2 bases, leaving 10 bases between them. The CDR3 spells CASSMGGDNYGYTF. The CDR3 nucleotides read TGTGCCAGTAGTATGGGAGGGGACAACTATGGCTACACCTTC. The full variable domain, in which reference TRBV19 and TRBJ1-2 provide the parts outside the CDR3, is DGGITQSPKYLFRKEGQNVTLSCEQNLNHDAMYWYRQDPGQGLRLIYYSQIVNDFQKGDIAEGYSVSREKKESFPLTVTSAQKNPTAFYLCASSMGGDNYGYTFGSGTRLTVV.

The DNA for the CDR3 is TGTGCCACTCGGGACAGTGCTTATTCACCCCTCCACTTT. Translation gives CATRDSAYSPLHF. The gene calls are TRBV15 and TRBJ1-6; the match to TRBD1 covers 7 bases. The CDR3 has 13 residues. Germline V gene lookup returns CDR1 LNHNV and CDR2 YYDKDF (reference sequence). V lost 9 bases and J lost 8; bases outside the gene matches: 7. Complete variable domain (other parts from reference TRBV15 and TRBJ1-6): DAMVIQNPRYQVTQFGKPVTLSCSQTLNHNVMYWYQQKSSQAPKLLFHYYDKDFNNEADTPDNFQSRRPNTSFCFLDIRSPGLGDTAMYLCATRDSAYSPLHFGNGTRLTVT.

This rearrangement joins TRBV2 to TRBJ1-1; 7 nucleotides line up with TRBD1. The V gene's germline CDR1 is SNHLY and CDR2 FYNNEI. The CDR3 has 12 residues. V shed 8 bases and J 7 bases; nucleotides not matched to a gene: 7. CDR3 nucleotide sequence: TGTGCCAGCCTCCGGGACAGTTTTGAAGCTTTCTTT. This translates into CASLRDSFEAFF.

This clone was picked up one time. The chain carries TRBV7-9 and TRBJ1-2, with 12 positions matching TRBD1. There are 14 residues in the CDR3. V lost 7 bases to trimming and J lost 7 bases; unmatched junction nucleotides: 7. Germline CDR1 SEHNR, CDR2 FQNEAQ (reference sequence). The CDR3 region is CASIPGQGAFGYTF. CDR3 DNA sequence: TGTGCCAGCATTCCGGGACAGGGGGCTTTTGGCTACACCTTC.

V and J are TRBV19 and TRBJ1-1, with D maybe TRBD1 (5 bases). The V and J ends lost 3 bases and 10 bases respectively, with 15 bases between them. The CDR3 consists of 13 residues. Germline CDR1 LNHDA, CDR2 SQIVND (reference sequence). CDR3 residues: CASSIRPQGGAFF. The CDR3 nucleotides are TGTGCCAGTAGTATCCGGCCCCAGGGAGGAGCTTTCTTT.

The CDR3: CASTMGLAGGWQFF. The CDR3 nucleotides are TGTGCCAGCACCATGGGACTAGCGGGAGGATGGCAGTTCTTC. The V gene is TRBV5-6, the J gene TRBJ2-1; 15 nucleotides line up with TRBD2. This CDR3 region has 14 residues. J was trimmed by 12 bases and V by 6 bases; bases with no gene match: 7. In germline, CDR1 is SGHDT, CDR2 YYEEEE.

The chain is built from TRBV19 and TRBJ2-2, with 7 bases lining up with TRBD2. The CDR3 covers 13 residues. The V gene end was trimmed by 4 bases and the J gene end by 6 bases; junction bases not matched to a gene: 2. Germline values: CDR1 LNHDA, CDR2 SQIVND (reference sequence). The CDR3 DNA reads as TGTGCCAGTAGTACTAGCGGCCCCGGGGAGCTGTTTTTT. Its protein is CASSTSGPGELFF.

The V call is TRBV2, the J call TRBJ2-6, with D hard to call. The CDR3 has 16 residues. The germline V gene has CDR1 SNHLY and CDR2 FYNNEI. V was trimmed by 0 bases and J by 0 bases, leaving 6 bases between them. The chain's CDR3 is CASSEARLSGANVLTF. The DNA for the CDR3 is TGTGCCAGCAGTGAAGCTCGACTCTCTGGGGCCAACGTCCTGACTTTC.

The sample holds a few counts of this clone. This rearrangement joins TRBV6-1 to TRBJ2-3; 7 bases fit TRBD2. Germline V CDR1 and CDR2: MNHNS, SASEGT. This CDR3 is built from 16 residues. The junction had 9 bases not matched to a gene; V was cut back by 2 bases and J by 4 bases. CDR3 amino acids: CASSERAGEGSDTQYF. The DNA for the CDR3 is TGTGCCAGCAGTGAAAGGGCGGGAGAGGGTTCAGATACGCAGTATTTT.

This chain joins TRBV5-1 and TRBJ1-2; 10 nucleotides align to TRBD1. Germline V gene lookup returns CDR1 SGHRS and CDR2 YFSETQ. Trimming took 0 bases from V and 8 from J; bases not matched to a gene: 7. This CDR3 spans 15 amino acids. The CDR3, as DNA: TGCGCCAGCAGCTTGGGTCCGGGACAGGGGTACGGCTACACCTTC. This gives the protein CASSLGPGQGYGYTF.

This chain connects TRBV12-5 to TRBJ2-3; perhaps TRBD2 as D (5 bases). Germline V gives CDR1 LGHNT, CDR2 FRNRAP. Trimming pared 6 bases from V and 1 base from J, leaving 8 bases between. This CDR3 region has 13 residues. Written as DNA, the CDR3 is TGTGCTAGTGGGCGAGCGGGCACAGATACGCAGTATTTT. Its protein is CASGRAGTDTQYF.